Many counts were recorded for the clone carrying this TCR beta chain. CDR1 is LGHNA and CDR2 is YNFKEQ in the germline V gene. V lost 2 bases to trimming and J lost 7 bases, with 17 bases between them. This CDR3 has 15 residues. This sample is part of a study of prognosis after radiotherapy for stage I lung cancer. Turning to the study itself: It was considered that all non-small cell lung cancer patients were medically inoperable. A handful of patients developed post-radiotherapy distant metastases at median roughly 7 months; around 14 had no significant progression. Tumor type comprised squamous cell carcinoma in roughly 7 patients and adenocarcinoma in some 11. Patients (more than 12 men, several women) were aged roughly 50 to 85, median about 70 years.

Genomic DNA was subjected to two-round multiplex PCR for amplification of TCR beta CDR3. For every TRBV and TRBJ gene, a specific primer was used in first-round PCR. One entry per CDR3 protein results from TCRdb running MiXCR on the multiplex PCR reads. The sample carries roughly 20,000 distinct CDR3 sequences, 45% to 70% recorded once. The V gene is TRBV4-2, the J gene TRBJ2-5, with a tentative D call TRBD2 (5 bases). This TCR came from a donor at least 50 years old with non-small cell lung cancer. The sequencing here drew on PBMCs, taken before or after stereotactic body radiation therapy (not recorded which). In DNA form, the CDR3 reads TGTGCCAGCAGCCAACGGGCGGAGCGCGGAGGGACCCAGTACTTC. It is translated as CASSQRAERGGTQYF.